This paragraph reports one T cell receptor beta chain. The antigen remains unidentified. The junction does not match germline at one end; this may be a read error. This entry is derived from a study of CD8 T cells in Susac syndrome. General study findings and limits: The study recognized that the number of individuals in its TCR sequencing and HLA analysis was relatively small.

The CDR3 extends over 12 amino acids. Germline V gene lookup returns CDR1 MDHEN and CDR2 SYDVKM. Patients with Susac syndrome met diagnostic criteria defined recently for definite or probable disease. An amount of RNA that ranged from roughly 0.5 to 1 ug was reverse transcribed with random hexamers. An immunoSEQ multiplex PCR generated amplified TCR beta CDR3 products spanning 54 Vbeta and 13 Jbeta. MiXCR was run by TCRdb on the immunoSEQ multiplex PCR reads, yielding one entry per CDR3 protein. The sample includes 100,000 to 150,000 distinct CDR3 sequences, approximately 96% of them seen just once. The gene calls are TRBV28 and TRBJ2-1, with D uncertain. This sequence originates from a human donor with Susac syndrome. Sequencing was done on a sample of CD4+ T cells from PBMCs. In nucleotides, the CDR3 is TGTGCCACCAGTAGGGCGTACAATGAGCAGTTCTTC. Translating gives CATSRAYNEQFF.